These T cell receptor beta chains were read from a single sample in a study of regulatory T cells in long-lasting Graves disease. One entry per CDR3 protein, called by TCRdb with MiXCR from the multiplex PCR reads. The sample consists of 580,000 or so distinct CDR3 sequences, about 15% of them appearing once. These data also featured in a second study, about T cells in Graves' hyperthyroidism and ophthalmopathy.

This specimen was peripheral blood mononuclear cells (PBMCs), taken at new diagnosis, from a patient treated with antithyroid drugs. The receptors derive from a man aged 18 to 29 with Graves disease. The CDR3 runs from the conserved cysteine through the conserved F or W.

cdr3_aa cdr3_length j_call v_call
CASSLTRGNTGELFF 15 TRBJ2-2 TRBV27
CASSRKPGQDPNQPQHF 17 TRBJ1-5 TRBV4-1
CASSLEHGLGQGISLAEAFF 20 TRBJ1-1 TRBV7-9
CSARAKGGLAGGGLKYF 17 TRBJ2-5 TRBV20-1
CASSLGLQAYEQYF 14 TRBJ2-7 TRBV5-1
CASSPGPASSPLHF 14 TRBJ1-6 TRBV7-2
CASSPASIMDGYTF 14 TRBJ1-2 TRBV6-1
CASSPSWGNYGYTF 14 TRBJ1-2 TRBV5-1
CASSLKASHMHF 12 TRBJ1-5 TRBV28
CASSSDSSGNTIYF 14 TRBJ1-3 TRBV5-6
CASSLGEWGGEQYF 14 TRBJ2-7 TRBV7-9
CASSSAGGGTDTQYF 15 TRBJ2-3 TRBV7-9
CASEAWTVEAYNSPLHF 17 TRBJ1-6 TRBV7-2
CAWSPEGDTQYF 12 TRBJ2-3 TRBV30
CASRAGTASNQPQHF 15 TRBJ1-5 TRBV2
CASSLAHGDEQFF 13 TRBJ2-1 TRBV7-6
CASRAGTGQETQYF 14 TRBJ2-5 TRBV2
CSVEGAGDNYEQYF 14 TRBJ2-7 TRBV29-1
CASSGGQVFQPQHF 14 TRBJ1-5 TRBV6-1
CASSSYHTEAFF 12 TRBJ1-1 TRBV7-9
CSAARQTAPYEQYF 14 TRBJ2-7 TRBV29-1
CASSEKTSGGFLEGTDTQYF 20 TRBJ2-3 TRBV25-1
CSGRGGLGYTF 11 TRBJ1-2 TRBV29-1
CASGKAANYGYTF 13 TRBJ1-2 TRBV6-2/TRBV6-3
CAISAGDRDEQFF 13 TRBJ2-1 TRBV10-3
CASSSSGGGGEEQFF 15 TRBJ2-1 TRBV27
CASRESGNTIYF 12 TRBJ1-3 TRBV12-3/TRBV12-4
CSAVDIGTPGANEQFF 16 TRBJ2-1 TRBV20-1
CASSLPSGRTTGELFF 16 TRBJ2-2 TRBV11-2
CASSLLGPVGGGNQPQHF 18 TRBJ1-5 TRBV27
CASSTTGAQPQHF 13 TRBJ1-5 TRBV28
CASQPGRGHHEQFF 14 TRBJ2-1 TRBV2
CASSLEGMGSEAFF 14 TRBJ1-1 TRBV5-1
CASRSGLSYNEQFF 14 TRBJ2-1 TRBV9
CASIGQSNTEAFF 13 TRBJ1-1 TRBV6-1
CASSHTRYNSPLHF 14 TRBJ1-6 TRBV3-1
CASSRTGGTNQPQHF 15 TRBJ1-5 TRBV19
CASTQSTDTQYF 12 TRBJ2-3 TRBV28
CASRHTGGSGNTIYF 15 TRBJ1-3 TRBV6-1
CASSQVLFATEAFF 14 TRBJ1-1 TRBV3-1
CASSLARSRDEQYF 14 TRBJ2-7 TRBV7-2
CASSLSPGGYTEAFF 15 TRBJ1-1 TRBV27
CASRGDRAEQYF 12 TRBJ2-7 TRBV7-9
CASSWDEERGLDTQYF 16 TRBJ2-3 TRBV7-2
CAWSSGAGGYTF 12 TRBJ1-2 TRBV30
CASSEWTGITHEQYF 15 TRBJ2-7 TRBV6-1
CASSESGRGSGELFF 15 TRBJ2-2 TRBV2
CASRQGMGGRAGEQYF 16 TRBJ2-7 TRBV27
CASSLGASVDEQFF 14 TRBJ2-1 TRBV5-1
CASTPWLAGDREQYF 15 TRBJ2-7 TRBV5-1
CASSLDRVSSYEQYF 15 TRBJ2-7 TRBV5-1
CASSPQGAGSNYGYTF 16 TRBJ1-2 TRBV18
CATSDTTGGNQPQHF 15 TRBJ1-5 TRBV24-1
CSAEPIRTGYNEQFF 15 TRBJ2-1 TRBV20-1
CASTPGTTQETQYF 14 TRBJ2-5 TRBV7-2
CASSLGPFSDQPQHF 15 TRBJ1-5 TRBV13
CASSPQGRGGNTEAFF 16 TRBJ1-1 TRBV18
CATSSRAGGPDGNIQYF 17 TRBJ2-4 TRBV15
CSARPLAGPSYNEQFF 16 TRBJ2-1 TRBV20-1